The table lists the clone carrying this T cell receptor (beta chain) with a few counts. The antigen remains undetermined. Germline V gene lookup returns CDR1 SEHNR and CDR2 FQNEAQ (reference sequence). Trimming removed 8 bases from V and 5 bases from J, with 19 bases in between. The CDR3 is 15 amino acids. These data come from a study of T-cell memory formation after mild COVID-19. Findings and limits, study-wide: CD4/CD8 balance held among clones contracting day 15 to 85, and later expanders leaned CD4+. CD8+ contracting clones occupied EMRA, while CD4+ ones occupied mainly CM and EM.

MiXCR, run by TCRdb on the 5' RACE reads, gives a single entry per CDR3 protein. The sample records approximately 340,000 distinct CDR3 sequences, about 15% being singletons. The clonotype originates from a man between 18 and 35 years old who had mild COVID-19 (a few samples of this study predate the infection). Cell type and time point are not known. The V and J genes are TRBV7-9 and TRBJ2-1, with D possibly being TRBD2 (5 bases). The source material was PBMCs or a T cell subset sorted from them (not recorded which). The CDR3 protein is CASATSDRGNNEQFF. DNA for the CDR3: TGTGCCAGCGCTACGTCCGACCGGGGTAACAATGAGCAGTTCTTC.